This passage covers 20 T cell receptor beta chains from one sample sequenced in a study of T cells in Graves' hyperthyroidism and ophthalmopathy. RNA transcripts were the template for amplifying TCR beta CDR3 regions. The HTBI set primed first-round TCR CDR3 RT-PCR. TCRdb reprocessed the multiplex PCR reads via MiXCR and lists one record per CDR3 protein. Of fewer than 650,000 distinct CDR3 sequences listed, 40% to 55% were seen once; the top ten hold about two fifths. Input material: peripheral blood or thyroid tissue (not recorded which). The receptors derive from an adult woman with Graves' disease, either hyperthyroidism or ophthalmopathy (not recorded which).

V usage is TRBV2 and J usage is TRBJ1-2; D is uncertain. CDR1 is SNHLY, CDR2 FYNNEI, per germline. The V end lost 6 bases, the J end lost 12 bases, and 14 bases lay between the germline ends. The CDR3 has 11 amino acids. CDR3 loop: CASRTGSAHTF. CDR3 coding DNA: TGTGCCAGCAGGACGGGCAGCGCGCACACCTTC.

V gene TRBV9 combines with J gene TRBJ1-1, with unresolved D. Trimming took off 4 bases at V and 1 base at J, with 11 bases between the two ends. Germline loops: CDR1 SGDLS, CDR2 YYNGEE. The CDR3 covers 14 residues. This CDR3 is CASSPQEGNTEAFF. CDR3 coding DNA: TGTGCCAGCAGCCCCCAGGAGGGGAACACTGAAGCTTTCTTT.

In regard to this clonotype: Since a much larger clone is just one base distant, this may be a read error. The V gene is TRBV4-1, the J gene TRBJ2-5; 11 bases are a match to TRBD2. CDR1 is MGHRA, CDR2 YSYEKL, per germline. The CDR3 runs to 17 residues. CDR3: CASSQGLTSGVQGTQYF. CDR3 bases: TGCGCCAGCAGCCAAGGGTTGACTAGCGGGGTACAAGGGACCCAGTACTTC.

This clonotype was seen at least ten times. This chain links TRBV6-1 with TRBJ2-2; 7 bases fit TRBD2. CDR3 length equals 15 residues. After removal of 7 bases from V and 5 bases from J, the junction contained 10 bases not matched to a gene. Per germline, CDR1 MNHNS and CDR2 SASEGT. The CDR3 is CASKEAGAVTGELFF. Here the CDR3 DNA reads TGTGCCAGCAAGGAGGCGGGAGCGGTGACCGGGGAGCTGTTTTTT.

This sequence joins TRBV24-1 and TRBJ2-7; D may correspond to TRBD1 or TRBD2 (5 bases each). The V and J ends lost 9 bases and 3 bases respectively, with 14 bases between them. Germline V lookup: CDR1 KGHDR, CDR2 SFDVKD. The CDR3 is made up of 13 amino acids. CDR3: CATRRGADYEQYF. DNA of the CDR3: TGTGCCACCCGAAGAGGGGCGGACTACGAGCAGTACTTC.

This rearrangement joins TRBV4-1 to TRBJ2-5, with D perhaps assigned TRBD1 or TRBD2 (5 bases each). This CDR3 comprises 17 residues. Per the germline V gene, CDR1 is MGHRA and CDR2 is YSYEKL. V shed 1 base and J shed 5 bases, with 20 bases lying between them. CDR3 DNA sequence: TGCGCCAGCAGCCAAGCACACGGGGTATCAGGGTTCGAGACCCAGTACTTC. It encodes CASSQAHGVSGFETQYF.

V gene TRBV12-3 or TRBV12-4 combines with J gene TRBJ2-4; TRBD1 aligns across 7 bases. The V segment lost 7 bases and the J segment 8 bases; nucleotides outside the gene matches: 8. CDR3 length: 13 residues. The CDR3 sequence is CASKGQLGDIQYF. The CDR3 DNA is TGTGCCAGCAAGGGACAGTTGGGGGACATTCAGTACTTC.

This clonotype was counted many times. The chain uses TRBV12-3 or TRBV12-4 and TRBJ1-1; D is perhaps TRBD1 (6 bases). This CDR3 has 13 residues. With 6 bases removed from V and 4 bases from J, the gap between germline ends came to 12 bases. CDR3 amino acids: CASSSWGATEAFF. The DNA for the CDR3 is TGTGCCAGCAGCTCCTGGGGGGCCACTGAAGCTTTCTTT.

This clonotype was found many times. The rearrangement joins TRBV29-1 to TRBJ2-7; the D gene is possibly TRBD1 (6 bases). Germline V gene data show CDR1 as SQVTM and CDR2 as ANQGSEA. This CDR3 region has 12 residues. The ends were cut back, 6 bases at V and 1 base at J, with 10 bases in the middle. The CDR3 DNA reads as TGCAGCGTCCTGGACAGTTCCTACGAGCAGTACTTC. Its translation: CSVLDSSYEQYF.

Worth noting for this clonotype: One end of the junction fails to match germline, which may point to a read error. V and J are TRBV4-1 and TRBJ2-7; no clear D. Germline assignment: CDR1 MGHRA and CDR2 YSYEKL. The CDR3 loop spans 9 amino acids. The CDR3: CASSQDRVF. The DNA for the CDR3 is TGCGCCAGCAGCCAAGATAGAGTCTTC.

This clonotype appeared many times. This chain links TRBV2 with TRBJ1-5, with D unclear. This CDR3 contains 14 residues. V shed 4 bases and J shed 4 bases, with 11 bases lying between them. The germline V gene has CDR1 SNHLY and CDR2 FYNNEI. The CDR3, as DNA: TGTGCCAGCAGTGCTGGGCCGGATAATCAGCCCCAGCATTTT. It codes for CASSAGPDNQPQHF.

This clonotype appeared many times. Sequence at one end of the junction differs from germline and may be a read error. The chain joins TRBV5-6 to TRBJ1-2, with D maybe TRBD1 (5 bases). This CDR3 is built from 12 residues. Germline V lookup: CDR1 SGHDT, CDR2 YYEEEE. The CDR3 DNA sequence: TGCCACGACACAGGAGTTTTCTATGGCTACACCTTC. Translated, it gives CHDTGVFYGYTF.

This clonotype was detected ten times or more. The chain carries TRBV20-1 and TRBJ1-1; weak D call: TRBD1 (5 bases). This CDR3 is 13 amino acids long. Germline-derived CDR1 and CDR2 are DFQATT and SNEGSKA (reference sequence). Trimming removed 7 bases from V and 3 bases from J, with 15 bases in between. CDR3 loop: CSGGAPGDTEAFF. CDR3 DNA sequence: TGCAGTGGCGGGGCCCCTGGGGACACTGAAGCTTTCTTT.

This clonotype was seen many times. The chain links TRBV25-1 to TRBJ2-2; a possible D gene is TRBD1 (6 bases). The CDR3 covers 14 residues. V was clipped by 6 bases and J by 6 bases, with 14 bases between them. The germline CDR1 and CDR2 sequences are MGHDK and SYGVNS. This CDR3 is CASRGRGPAGELFF. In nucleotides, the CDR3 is TGTGCCAGCAGGGGCAGGGGACCGGCCGGGGAGCTGTTTTTT.

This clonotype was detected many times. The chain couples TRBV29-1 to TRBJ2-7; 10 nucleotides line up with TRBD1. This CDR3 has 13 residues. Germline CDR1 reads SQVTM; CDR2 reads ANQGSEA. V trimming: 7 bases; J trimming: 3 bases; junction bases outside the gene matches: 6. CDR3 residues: CSARTGGYYEQYF. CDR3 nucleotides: TGCAGCGCTAGGACAGGGGGTTACTACGAGCAGTACTTC.

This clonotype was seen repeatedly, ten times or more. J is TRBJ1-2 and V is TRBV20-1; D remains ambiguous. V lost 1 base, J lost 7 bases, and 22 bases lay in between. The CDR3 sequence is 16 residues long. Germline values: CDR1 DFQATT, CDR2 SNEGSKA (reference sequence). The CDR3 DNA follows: TGCAGTGCTAGAGTATTGCCCGAGAAGGGTTTCTTTGGCTACACCTTC. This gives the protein CSARVLPEKGFFGYTF.

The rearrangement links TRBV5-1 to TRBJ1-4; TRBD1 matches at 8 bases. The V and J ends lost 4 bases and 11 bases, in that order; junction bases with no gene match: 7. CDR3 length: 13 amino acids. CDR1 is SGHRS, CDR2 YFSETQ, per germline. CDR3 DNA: TGCGCCAGCAGCCCGCAGGGGGCGAGGAAACTGTTTTTT. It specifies CASSPQGARKLFF.

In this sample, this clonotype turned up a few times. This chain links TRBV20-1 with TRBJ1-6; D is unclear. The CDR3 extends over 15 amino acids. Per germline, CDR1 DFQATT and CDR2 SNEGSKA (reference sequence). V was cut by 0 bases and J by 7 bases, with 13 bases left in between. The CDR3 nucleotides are TGCAGTGCTAGAGATGGAGGACGGCAGAATTCACCCCTCCACTTT. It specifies CSARDGGRQNSPLHF.

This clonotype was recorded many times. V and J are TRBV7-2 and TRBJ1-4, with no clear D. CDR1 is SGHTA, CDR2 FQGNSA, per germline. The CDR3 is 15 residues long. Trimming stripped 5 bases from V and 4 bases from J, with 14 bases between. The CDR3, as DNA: TGTGCCAGCAGCCCCGGAGGGTCGGGTAATGAAAAACTGTTTTTT. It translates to CASSPGGSGNEKLFF.

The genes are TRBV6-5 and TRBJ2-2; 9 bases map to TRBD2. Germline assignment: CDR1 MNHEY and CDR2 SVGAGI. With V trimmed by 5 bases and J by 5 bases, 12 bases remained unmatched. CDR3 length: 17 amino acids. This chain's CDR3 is CASSPKSRTSATGELFF. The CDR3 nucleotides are TGTGCCAGCAGTCCAAAATCTCGGACTAGCGCAACCGGGGAGCTGTTTTTT.